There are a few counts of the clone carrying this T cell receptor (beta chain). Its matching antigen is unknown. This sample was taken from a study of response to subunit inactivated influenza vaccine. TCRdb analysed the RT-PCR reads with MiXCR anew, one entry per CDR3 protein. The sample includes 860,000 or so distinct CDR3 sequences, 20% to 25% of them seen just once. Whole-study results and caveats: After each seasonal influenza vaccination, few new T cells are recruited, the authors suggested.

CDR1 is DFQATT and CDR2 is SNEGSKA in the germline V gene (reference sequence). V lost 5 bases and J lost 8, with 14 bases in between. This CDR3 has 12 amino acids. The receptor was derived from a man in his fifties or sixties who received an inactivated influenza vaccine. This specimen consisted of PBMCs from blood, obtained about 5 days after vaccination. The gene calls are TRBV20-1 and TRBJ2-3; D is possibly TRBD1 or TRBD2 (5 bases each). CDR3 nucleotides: TGCAGTGCTCCCTCAGCCGGGACTACGCAGTATTTT. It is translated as CSAPSAGTTQYF.